Shown below are 28 T cell receptor beta chains from a single sample sequenced in a study of blood T cell repertoires in COVID-19. The protocol was immunoSEQ multiplex PCR, while the TCRdb copy is restricted to in-frame clones and leaves out a portion. The profile covers over 120,000 clones, with 70% to 85% appearing a single time and under 9.5% taken by the ten largest. The sequenced sample was PBMCs or T cells enriched from blood (not recorded which). These receptors originate from a man aged 50-59 years who had recovered from COVID-19.

The rearrangement joins TRBV2 to TRBJ2-1; 8 bases are a match to TRBD2. V shed 3 bases, J shed 8 bases, and the junction held 12 bases outside the gene matches. Germline CDR1 is SNHLY and CDR2 is FYNNEI. This CDR3 region has 16 residues. CDR3 DNA: TGTGCCAGCAGTGAGGGGTTGGCGGGGGGCTTAGATGAGCAGTTCTTC. This translates into CASSEGLAGGLDEQFF.

This clone occurred once. This chain uses TRBV28 with TRBJ2-7; 9 bases fit TRBD2. V shed 6 bases, J shed 0 bases, and the junction held 6 bases outside the gene matches. Per the germline V gene, CDR1 is MDHEN and CDR2 is SYDVKM. This CDR3 has 15 residues. The CDR3 reads CASSPTSGISYEQYF. The CDR3, as DNA: TGTGCCAGCAGCCCGACTAGCGGAATCTCCTACGAGCAGTACTTC.

The rearrangement joins TRBV14 to TRBJ2-3, with 8 nucleotides matching TRBD2. J was trimmed by 2 bases and V by 6 bases; bases with no gene match: 4. Germline CDR1 SGHDN, CDR2 FVKESK. The CDR3 runs 14 residues. In DNA form, the CDR3 reads TGTGCCAGCAGGTTACTAGCGGACACAGATACGCAGTATTTT. This encodes CASRLLADTDTQYF.

V and J are TRBV5-8 and TRBJ1-5; D is perhaps TRBD1 (6 bases). CDR1 is SGHTS and CDR2 is YDEGEE in the germline V gene. V lost 0 bases to trimming and J lost 1 base, with 14 bases between them. CDR3 length: 17 residues. In DNA, the CDR3 is TGTGCCAGCAGCTTGGAGGCAGGGACATTCAGCAATCAGCCCCAGCATTTT. Translating gives CASSLEAGTFSNQPQHF.

The chain is built from TRBV29-1 and TRBJ1-6; 7 nucleotides match TRBD1. Germline-derived CDR1 and CDR2 are SQVTM and ANQGSEA. The CDR3 is made up of 13 amino acids. V gave up 6 bases and J gave up 6 bases; unmatched junction bases: 5. The CDR3 spells CSVARDSNSPLHF. The CDR3 bases are TGCAGCGTCGCCCGGGACAGTAATTCACCCCTCCACTTT.

The V call is TRBV7-3, the J call TRBJ2-3; 8 bases map to TRBD2. The CDR3 sequence is 16 residues long. Germline assignment: CDR1 SGHTA and CDR2 FQGTGA. The junction had 7 bases not matched to a gene; V was cut back by 1 base and J by 4 bases. This CDR3 reads CASSLKGLERPDTQYF. Written as DNA, the CDR3 is TGTGCCAGCAGCTTAAAGGGACTAGAGCGGCCAGATACGCAGTATTTT.

The CDR3 DNA reads TGTGCCAGCAGCTCGCGACTAGCGGGGGGGCTACGGGACACCGGGGAGCTGTTTTTT. Translated: CASSSRLAGGLRDTGELFF. The rearrangement uses TRBV7-2 and TRBJ2-2, with 14 bases matching TRBD2. Germline V gives CDR1 SGHTA, CDR2 FQGNSA. J lost 3 bases, V lost 4 bases, and 10 bases had no gene match. This CDR3 is 19 amino acids long.

The rearrangement links TRBV9 to TRBJ2-7; TRBD2 is a possible D gene (6 bases). V gave up 4 bases and J gave up 5 bases, with 19 bases separating them. The CDR3 totals 15 residues. Germline lookup yields CDR1 SGDLS and CDR2 YYNGEE. The DNA of the CDR3 is TGTGCCAGCAGCCCACCCCGGGGGTACGACAACGAGCAGTACTTC. This gives the protein CASSPPRGYDNEQYF.

The genes are TRBV19 and TRBJ1-1; TRBD1 matches at 8 bases. The ends lost 5 bases at V and 7 bases at J; junction bases unmatched: 9. CDR1 is LNHDA, CDR2 SQIVND, per germline (reference sequence). This CDR3 is 14 amino acids long. CDR3 amino acids: CASSPVQGAIEAFF. CDR3 sequence (DNA): TGTGCCAGTAGTCCGGTCCAGGGGGCTATTGAAGCTTTCTTT.

The chain links TRBV6-6 to TRBJ1-5; 7 nucleotides line up with TRBD1. Trimming at V came to 5 bases and at J to 3 bases, leaving 7 bases not matched to a gene. Germline CDR1 is MNHNY and CDR2 is SVGAGI (reference sequence). The CDR3 is 15 residues long. The DNA of the CDR3 is TGTGCCAGCAGTACGGCCGGACAGGTCAATCAGCCCCAGCATTTT. This sequence encodes CASSTAGQVNQPQHF.

This clone was seen more than once but under ten times. The chain uses TRBV11-3 and TRBJ2-5; TRBD1 agrees at 9 bases. Germline CDR1 SGHNT, CDR2 YENEEA. The CDR3 has 15 residues. Unmatched junction bases numbered 4, after V lost 0 bases and J lost 5 bases. CDR3 loop: CASSLEQGAIETQYF. The CDR3 DNA reads as TGTGCCAGCAGCTTAGAACAGGGGGCGATCGAGACCCAGTACTTC.

This clone was counted a single time. The gene calls are TRBV7-2 and TRBJ2-7, with 8 bases that match TRBD1. Germline V gives CDR1 SGHTA, CDR2 FQGNSA. V was pared by 2 bases and J by 2 bases, with 8 bases of the junction left unmatched. The CDR3 consists of 16 residues. The CDR3 coding sequence is TGTGCCAGCAGCTTAATCTGGACAGGGCTAGCCTACGAGCAGTACTTC. It translates to CASSLIWTGLAYEQYF.

This clone has just a few counts. This chain joins TRBV28 and TRBJ1-5; D call uncertain. The V and J ends lost 9 bases and 1 base respectively, with 13 bases between them. The CDR3 is 14 residues long. Germline CDR1 MDHEN, CDR2 SYDVKM. The CDR3 DNA reads as TGTGCCAGTAGCTACCTTTCCAGCAATCAGCCCCAGCATTTT. Translation gives CASSYLSSNQPQHF.

This rearrangement joins TRBV28 to TRBJ1-2; TRBD1 agrees at 9 bases. Trimming removed 6 bases from V and 4 bases from J; junction bases left unmatched: 15. This CDR3 has 17 residues. In germline, CDR1 is MDHEN, CDR2 SYDVKM. The CDR3 is CASRFREDRGVIYGYTF. CDR3 DNA sequence: TGTGCCAGCAGGTTCCGGGAGGACAGGGGAGTAATCTATGGCTACACCTTC.

The chain couples TRBV19 to TRBJ2-7, with TRBD1 matching 7 bases. Germline-derived CDR1 and CDR2 are LNHDA and SQIVND (reference sequence). CDR3 length: 12 amino acids. CDR3 sequence: CASSTKKDRWGV. As DNA, the CDR3 is TGTGCCAGTAGTACCAAAAAGGACAGGTGGGGGGTC.

This clone has a handful of counts. This chain links TRBV11-2 with TRBJ1-6, with D perhaps TRBD1 (6 bases). Germline CDR1 and CDR2: SGHAT and FQNNGV. Trimming removed 4 bases from V and 5 bases from J, with 9 bases in between. CDR3 size: 14 residues. The CDR3 here is CASSSGVDNSPLHF. In DNA, the CDR3 is TGTGCCAGCAGCTCAGGGGTGGATAATTCACCCCTCCACTTT.

The rearrangement uses TRBV14 and TRBJ2-5; TRBD2 matches at 7 bases. The CDR3 length is 16 residues. J was trimmed by 2 bases and V by 5 bases; bases with no gene match: 11. The V gene's germline CDR1 is SGHDN and CDR2 FVKESK. This CDR3 is CASSGIGRGSQETQYF. The CDR3 DNA is TGTGCCAGCAGCGGGATTGGGAGGGGATCTCAAGAGACCCAGTACTTC.

The chain uses TRBV19 and TRBJ1-1; D is possibly TRBD1 (6 bases). Germline assignment: CDR1 LNHDA and CDR2 SQIVND (reference sequence). The CDR3 runs 12 residues. The V gene lost 5 bases and the J gene lost 7 bases, with 11 bases spanning the gap. The CDR3 loop reads CASSSTDSEAFF. DNA for the CDR3: TGTGCCAGTAGTTCAACGGACAGTGAAGCTTTCTTT. The full variable domain, in which reference TRBV19 and TRBJ1-1 provide the parts outside the CDR3, is DGGITQSPKYLFRKEGQNVTLSCEQNLNHDAMYWYRQDPGQGLRLIYYSQIVNDFQKGDIAEGYSVSREKKESFPLTVTSAQKNPTAFYLCASSSTDSEAFFGQGTRLTVV.

The chain links TRBV7-9 to TRBJ1-6, with TRBD1 matching 7 bases. This CDR3 has 16 residues. The germline V gene encodes CDR1 SEHNR and CDR2 FQNEAQ (reference sequence). V lost 4 bases, J lost 5 bases, and 8 bases stayed unmatched. CDR3 residues: CASSSRQGVNNSPLHF. The CDR3 nucleotides read TGTGCCAGCAGCTCCCGCCAGGGGGTGAATAATTCACCCCTCCACTTT.

The chain links TRBV19 to TRBJ2-3, with TRBD2 matching 8 bases. Looked up from germline, CDR1 is LNHDA and CDR2 is SQIVND (reference sequence). This CDR3 has 16 amino acids. The junction had 7 bases not matched to a gene; V was cut back by 5 bases and J by 0 bases. CDR3 DNA sequence: TGTGCCAGTAGTGTGAAGGCGGGGGGTAGCACAGATACGCAGTATTTT. It yields the protein CASSVKAGGSTDTQYF.

The V and J genes are TRBV18 and TRBJ1-6, with D possibly TRBD1 on 5 matching bases. CDR3 size: 18 residues. CDR1 KGHSH and CDR2 LQKENI come from the germline V gene. Trimming removed 1 base from V and 7 bases from J, with 20 bases in between. CDR3 in amino acids: CASSPQGAVQGGNSPLHF. The CDR3 DNA follows: TGTGCCAGCTCACCACAAGGAGCAGTTCAGGGAGGGAATTCACCCCTCCACTTT.

This sequence joins TRBV3-1 (or the pseudogene TRBV3-2) and TRBJ1-1, with D possibly TRBD1 on 5 matching bases. This CDR3 has 13 amino acids. Germline values: CDR1 LGHDT, CDR2 YNNKEL (reference sequence). Between the trimmed V and J ends, which lost 1 base and 7 bases, there was a span of 10 bases. The CDR3, as DNA: TGTGCCAGCAGCCAAGTAACGGGGGGTGAAGCTTTCTTT. It translates to CASSQVTGGEAFF.

Here the CDR3 reads CASNPLAGGNEQFF. The CDR3 nucleotides read TGTGCCAGTAACCCGCTAGCGGGGGGTAATGAGCAGTTCTTC. The chain is built from TRBV19 and TRBJ2-1, with 11 nucleotides matching TRBD2. The length of the CDR3 is 14 residues. The germline CDR1 and CDR2 sequences are LNHDA and SQIVND (reference sequence). V shed 7 bases, J shed 7 bases, and the junction held 6 bases outside the gene matches. The entire variable domain, with the rest obtained from reference TRBV19 and TRBJ2-1, is as follows: DGGITQSPKYLFRKEGQNVTLSCEQNLNHDAMYWYRQDPGQGLRLIYYSQIVNDFQKGDIAEGYSVSREKKESFPLTVTSAQKNPTAFYLCASNPLAGGNEQFFGPGTRLTVL.

The chain recombines TRBV19 with TRBJ1-2, with a weak D call TRBD1 (5 bases). Germline V gene lookup returns CDR1 LNHDA and CDR2 SQIVND (reference sequence). Trimming cost V 6 bases and J 0 bases, with 17 bases left between them. The CDR3 consists of 16 residues. CDR3 sequence: CASSLSPRQPNYGYTF. The CDR3 DNA follows: TGTGCCAGTAGCCTAAGCCCAAGACAGCCTAACTATGGCTACACCTTC.

The V gene is TRBV15, the J gene TRBJ2-3; 8 bases are shared with TRBD2. CDR1 and CDR2 (germline): LNHNV, YYDKDF (reference sequence). V lost 6 bases to trimming and J lost 5 bases; unmatched junction nucleotides: 7. This CDR3 is 14 amino acids long. The CDR3 sequence: CATRGGLEVDTQYF. CDR3 coding DNA: TGTGCCACCAGAGGGGGACTAGAGGTAGATACGCAGTATTTT.

The chain uses TRBV7-3 and TRBJ2-5; 9 bases fit TRBD2. CDR3 length: 16 residues. The junction had 8 bases not matched to a gene; V was cut back by 2 bases and J by 4 bases. Germline V gene lookup returns CDR1 SGHTA and CDR2 FQGTGA. This CDR3 is CASSLFGGGAGETQYF. As DNA, the CDR3 is TGTGCCAGCAGCTTATTCGGCGGGGGGGCCGGAGAGACCCAGTACTTC.

The chain has TRBV27 and TRBJ2-3; maybe TRBD1 (6 bases). CDR1 and CDR2 from the germline V gene are MNHEY and SMNVEV (reference sequence). The CDR3 extends over 13 amino acids. Trimming took off 1 base at V and 5 bases at J, with 7 bases between the two ends. The CDR3 DNA follows: TGTGCCAGCAGTTTATGGACAGAAGATACGCAGTATTTT. It translates to CASSLWTEDTQYF.

The V gene is TRBV5-5, the J gene TRBJ2-7, with D perhaps matching TRBD1 (6 bases). Trimming cost V 4 bases and J 2 bases, with 13 bases left between them. Germline assignment: CDR1 SGHKS and CDR2 YYEKEE (reference sequence). The CDR3 is 14 amino acids. The CDR3 loop reads CASSLTGQPYEQYF. In nucleotides, the CDR3 is TGTGCCAGCAGCCTGACGGGACAACCCTACGAGCAGTACTTC. Using reference TRBV5-5 and TRBJ2-7 for the parts outside the CDR3, the full variable domain is DAGVTQSPTHLIKTRGQQVTLRCSPISGHKSVSWYQQVLGQGPQFIFQYYEKEERGRGNFPDRFSARQFPNYSSELNVNALLLGDSALYLCASSLTGQPYEQYFGPGTRLTVT.